What follows is one T cell receptor beta chain and its context. Germline loops: CDR1 SGDLS, CDR2 YYNGEE. The CDR3 sequence is 19 residues long. V gave up 2 bases and J gave up 3 bases; unmatched junction bases: 15. In the PCR, 60 Vbeta and 13 Jbeta primers were used. The assay was immunoSEQ multiplex PCR, and TCRdb's table has in-frame clones only and misses some. Counted here are some 200,000 clones, around 86% occurring once; the ten biggest clones make up roughly 2.5%. The data derive from a study of cytomegalovirus exposure and HLA in healthy donors. The chain couples TRBV9 to TRBJ2-2, with 8 positions matching TRBD2. The sample was PBMCs. The sequence was collected from a woman between 35 and 50 years old in good health and CMV-seronegative. CDR3 amino acids: CASSVPTGTRVKDTGELFF. CDR3 nucleotide sequence: TGTGCCAGCAGCGTCCCGACCGGGACTAGAGTTAAGGACACCGGGGAGCTGTTTTTT.